This T cell receptor (beta chain) came from a study of blood T cell repertoires in COVID-19. This clone was observed a single time. TCRdb keeps only in-frame clones here, not all; method: immunoSEQ multiplex PCR. The sample carries 150,000 to 200,000 clones, around 80% recorded once. CDR1 MGHRA and CDR2 YSYEKL come from the germline V gene. V lost 7 bases, J lost 5 bases, and 19 bases stayed unmatched. The length of the CDR3 is 19 residues. The chain is built from TRBV4-1 and TRBJ2-5, with 13 bases aligning to TRBD2. The sequenced sample was PBMCs or T cells enriched from blood (not recorded which). This TCR was recovered from a woman in her sixties who had recovered from COVID-19. DNA of the CDR3: TGCGCCAGCACAGAAGTTGGCCCAGGACTAGCGGGAGTGAGGGAGACCCAGTACTTC. Translating gives CASTEVGPGLAGVRETQYF.